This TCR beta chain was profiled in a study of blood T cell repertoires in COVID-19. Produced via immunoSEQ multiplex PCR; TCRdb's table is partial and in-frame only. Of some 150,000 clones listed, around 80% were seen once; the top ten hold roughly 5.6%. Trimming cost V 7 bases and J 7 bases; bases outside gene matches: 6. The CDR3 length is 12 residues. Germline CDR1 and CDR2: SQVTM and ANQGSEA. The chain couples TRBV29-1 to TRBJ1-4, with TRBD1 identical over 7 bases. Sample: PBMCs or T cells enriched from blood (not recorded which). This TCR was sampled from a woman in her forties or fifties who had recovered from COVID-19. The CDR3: CSAGQLAEKLFF. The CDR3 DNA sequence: TGCAGCGCGGGACAGTTGGCTGAAAAACTGTTTTTT.